This paragraph reports one T cell receptor beta chain. The CDR3 has 12 residues. V was clipped by 6 bases and J by 5 bases, with 10 bases between them. The germline V gene encodes CDR1 SEHNR and CDR2 FQNEAQ (reference sequence). The data were obtained in a study of T cells in Graves' hyperthyroidism and ophthalmopathy. RNA transcripts yielded amplified TCR beta CDR3 regions. During a first-round RT-PCR of the TCR CDR3, the HTBI primer set was used. TCRdb reprocessed the multiplex PCR reads with MiXCR, giving one entry per CDR3 protein. The repertoire includes about 380,000 distinct CDR3 sequences, roughly 13% of them detected once, and about a fifth sits in the top ten. Clinicians diagnosed patients from clinical symptoms, serum thyroxine and TRAb, thyroid ultrasound and orbital computed tomography. The blood sample was taken at first hyperthyroidism diagnosis, before any ophthalmopathy symptoms.

The sample consisted of blood. The TCR sequence derives from a man under 40 with Graves' hyperthyroidism that later progressed to Graves' ophthalmopathy. The V gene is TRBV7-9, the J gene TRBJ2-5; maybe TRBD2 (6 bases). CDR3 amino acids: CASREGEETQYF. CDR3 nucleotide sequence: TGTGCCAGCAGGGAGGGTGAGGAGACCCAGTACTTC. Together with reference TRBV7-9 and TRBJ2-5, the CDR3 gives the full variable domain: DTGVSQNPRHKITKRGQNVTFRCDPISEHNRLYWYRQTLGQGPEFLTYFQNEAQLEKSRLLSDRFSAERPKGSFSTLEIQRTEQGDSAMYLCASREGEETQYFGPGTRLLVL.